This T cell receptor (beta chain) was captured by sequencing in a study of blood T cell repertoires in COVID-19. About the study: Both acute and convalescent COVID-19 samples were obtained from the United States, Italy and Spain. T cells, B-cell-depleted T cells, or PBMCs supplied cDNA or gDNA.

Only in-frame clones appear in the TCRdb table, and some are missing; sequencing was by immunoSEQ multiplex PCR. The sample lists about 270,000 clones, roughly 88% occurring once. This clone was picked up a small number of times. The V end was cut by 0 bases, the J end by 4 bases, with 8 bases between. CDR3 length equals 14 residues. CDR1 is SGDLS, CDR2 YYNGEE, per germline. Cohorts were determined from participant-reported clinical history. This rearrangement joins TRBV9 to TRBJ2-1; D call uncertain. Specimen: PBMCs or T cells enriched from blood (not recorded which). This receptor was taken from a woman younger than 45 who had recovered from COVID-19. This CDR3 is CASSVEENYNEQFF. The CDR3, as DNA: TGTGCCAGCAGCGTAGAGGAGAATTACAATGAGCAGTTCTTC.